The 9 T cell receptor beta chains listed next were all sequenced from one sample in a study of shared clonotypes between healthy human individuals. Clones were read by immunoSEQ multiplex PCR, and TCRdb kept only the in-frame ones, dropping some. There are under 2,000,000 clones in the sample; about 95% occur only once, and 0.95% to 1.5% lies in the top ten. Naive CD8 cells, CD45RO-negative and positively selected for CCR7, excluded terminally differentiated effector memory CD45RA+ cells. Source material: naive CD8+ T cells sorted from blood. The receptors shown here come from a man in his late teens or twenties in good health.

V and J are TRBV11-3 and TRBJ2-3; TRBD2 is a possible D gene (6 bases). CDR1 is SGHNT, CDR2 YENEEA, per germline. The CDR3 runs 19 residues. V lost 0 bases and J lost 4, with 23 bases in between. Here the CDR3 DNA reads TGTGCCAGCAGCTTAGAAGATGGGATAGCGGAAGCGGGCCCAGATACGCAGTATTTT. Translated: CASSLEDGIAEAGPDTQYF.

This chain uses TRBV6-5 with TRBJ2-7; maybe TRBD1 (5 bases). The V end lost 6 bases, the J end lost 5 bases, and 8 bases lay between the germline ends. Germline CDR1 reads MNHEY; CDR2 reads SVGAGI. The CDR3 loop spans 11 amino acids. As DNA, the CDR3 is TGTGCCAGCAGCCAGGGCCACGAGCAGTACTTC. Translating gives CASSQGHEQYF.

The chain has TRBV4-3 and TRBJ2-7; D is perhaps TRBD1 or TRBD2 (5 bases each). The CDR3 has 17 residues. V was shortened by 0 bases and J by 0 bases, with 15 bases between the two germline ends. Germline lookup yields CDR1 LGHNA and CDR2 YSLEER. The CDR3 loop reads CASSQDLEGPDSYEQYF. The CDR3 DNA sequence: TGCGCCAGCAGCCAAGATCTAGAGGGGCCGGACTCCTACGAGCAGTACTTC.

This rearrangement joins TRBV2 to TRBJ2-1; D is undetermined. Trimming took off 7 bases at V and 0 bases at J, with 7 bases between the two ends. The CDR3 covers 13 residues. Germline CDR1 SNHLY, CDR2 FYNNEI. CDR3 protein: CASISDSYNEQFF. CDR3 nucleotides: TGTGCCAGCATTTCAGACTCCTACAATGAGCAGTTCTTC.

This chain connects TRBV15 to TRBJ1-2, with D perhaps TRBD1 (6 bases). Trimming removed 9 bases from V and 3 bases from J, with 14 bases in between. This CDR3 comprises 13 residues. CDR1 and CDR2 (germline): LNHNV, YYDKDF (reference sequence). The CDR3 coding sequence is TGTGCCACTAGGGGGGGGGCGGACTATGGCTACACCTTC. As protein: CATRGGADYGYTF.

As regards this clone: The sample contains more than one DNA sequence encoding this CDR3. The chain combines TRBV27 with TRBJ2-5; 7 positions agree with TRBD1. This CDR3 has 14 amino acids. With V trimmed by 5 bases and J by 2 bases, 5 bases remained unmatched. Germline V CDR1 and CDR2: MNHEY, SMNVEV (reference sequence). CDR3: CASSPSGQQETQYF. For the CDR3, the DNA is TGTGCCAGCAGTCCTTCGGGACAGCAAGAGACCCAGTACTTC.

The V and J genes are TRBV6-1 and TRBJ2-3; 7 nucleotides line up with TRBD2. Germline V gene data show CDR1 as MNHNS and CDR2 as SASEGT. The V gene end was trimmed by 6 bases and the J gene end by 1 base; junction bases not matched to a gene: 1. CDR3 length equals 13 residues. CDR3 residues: CASRSGGTDTQYF. The CDR3 DNA reads TGTGCCAGCAGGAGCGGGGGCACAGATACGCAGTATTTT.

The count of this clone is one. The rearrangement links TRBV7-9 to TRBJ2-7, with D maybe TRBD2 (6 bases). Deletions cut 4 bases from V and 3 bases from J, with 13 bases between. There are 14 residues in the CDR3. Germline assignment: CDR1 SEHNR and CDR2 FQNEAQ (reference sequence). As DNA, the CDR3 is TGTGCCAGCAGCTCGTCGGGGGAAATCTACGAGCAGTACTTC. Amino acid sequence: CASSSSGEIYEQYF.

This clone was counted a single time. This chain uses TRBV23-1 with TRBJ2-1; the D gene is possibly TRBD1 (5 bases). TRBV23-1 is recorded as an ORF, its role being uncertain. The CDR3 contains 12 residues. V lost 3 bases and J 12 bases, leaving 12 bases between the germline ends. CDR3 amino acids: CASSQSGIGQFF. The CDR3 nucleotides are TGCGCCAGCAGTCAGTCAGGGATCGGGCAGTTCTTC.